Reported below is one T cell receptor beta chain. The data were taken from a study of blood T cell repertoires in COVID-19. Study-wide background: Material from acute and convalescent COVID-19 was sourced from the United States, Italy and Spain.

Generated by immunoSEQ multiplex PCR, the TCRdb table keeps only in-frame clones and is missing some. The sample holds 110,000 or so clones, around 85% seen once. V lost 3 bases and J 8 bases, leaving 25 bases between the germline ends. The CDR3 runs 17 residues. Germline loops: CDR1 LGHDT, CDR2 YNNKEL (reference sequence). This clonotype originated in a man aged 70-80 years who had recovered from COVID-19. The V and J genes are TRBV3-1 (or the pseudogene TRBV3-2) and TRBJ1-2, with D possibly being TRBD1 (5 bases). Specimen: peripheral blood. CDR3 region: CASSQSRLLLRAGGYTF. In DNA, the CDR3 is TGTGCCAGCAGCCAGTCCAGGTTGTTGCTCAGGGCGGGGGGCTACACCTTC.